The 19 T cell receptor beta chains given below trace back to one sample, sequenced in a study of CD8+ T cells in alopecia areata. Treatment indicated: oral pan-JAK inhibitor, 5-10 mg twice daily. Following RNA extraction, reverse transcription yielded cDNA that acted as the sequencing template. TCRdb keeps only in-frame clones here, not all; method: immunoSEQ multiplex PCR. This table holds 140,000 to 150,000 clones, 45% to 60% found once. The sequenced sample was CD8+ T cells sorted from blood, obtained at week 4, from a patient treated with tofacitinib. These receptors all come from a human donor with alopecia areata.

The chain combines TRBV5-6 with TRBJ1-2; a weak D match, TRBD1 (5 bases). Germline V gene lookup returns CDR1 SGHDT and CDR2 YYEEEE. CDR3 length equals 13 residues. Deletions cut 0 bases from V and 9 bases from J, with 12 bases between. The CDR3 bases are TGTGCCAGCAGCTTGGGGGGCGCACGAAGCTACACCTTC. Its protein product is CASSLGGARSYTF.

The chain uses TRBV7-8 and TRBJ2-7, with D perhaps TRBD1 (8 bases). There are 16 residues in the CDR3. Germline V lookup: CDR1 SGHVS, CDR2 FQNEAQ. The V end was cut by 5 bases, the J end by 2 bases, with 19 bases between. This CDR3 is CASSPQGAGVTYEQYF. CDR3 bases: TGTGCCAGCAGCCCTCAGGGGGCGGGGGTGACCTACGAGCAGTACTTC.

This rearrangement joins TRBV4-3 to TRBJ2-7; D possibly matches TRBD1 or TRBD2 (5 bases each). This CDR3 spans 14 amino acids. V was cut by 1 base and J by 3 bases, with 10 bases left in between. Germline V gene sequence: CDR1 LGHNA, CDR2 YSLEER. CDR3 coding DNA: TGCGCCAGCAGCCAAGCGACGGGGCGCTACGAGCAGTACTTC. Its protein is CASSQATGRYEQYF.

This clone was counted between two and nine times. The chain carries TRBV6-1 and TRBJ2-3, with D possibly matching TRBD2 (6 bases). Germline values: CDR1 MNHNS, CDR2 SASEGT. V was cut by 3 bases and J by 3 bases, with 13 bases left in between. There are 15 residues in the CDR3. CDR3 sequence reads: CASSDEEGTTDTQYF. CDR3 sequence (DNA): TGTGCCAGCAGTGATGAGGAGGGAACGACAGATACGCAGTATTTT.

In this sample, this clone turned up a few times. This chain joins TRBV5-6 and TRBJ1-5; 9 nucleotides agree with TRBD1. CDR1 and CDR2 (germline): SGHDT, YYEEEE. V trimming: 4 bases; J trimming: 8 bases; junction bases outside the gene matches: 4. This CDR3 has 13 residues. CDR3 nucleotides: TGTGCCAGCAGCCTGACAGGGGGTGAGCCCCAGCATTTT. Translation gives CASSLTGGEPQHF.

This clone was seen only a few times. This chain links TRBV14 with TRBJ2-2, with D perhaps TRBD1 (5 bases). Germline V gives CDR1 SGHDN, CDR2 FVKESK. V was clipped by 3 bases and J by 5 bases, with 13 bases between them. The CDR3 extends over 15 amino acids. The CDR3 DNA follows: TGTGCCAGCAGCCATTTGACAGTGGAAACCGGGGAGCTGTTTTTT. Protein sequence: CASSHLTVETGELFF.

The chain recombines TRBV30 with TRBJ1-2; D is undetermined. V was pared by 5 bases and J by 7 bases, with 11 bases between. From germline, CDR1 is GTSNPN and CDR2 SVGIG (reference sequence). The CDR3 has 11 residues. DNA for the CDR3: TGTGCCTGGGGCGAGGGCGGTGGCTACACCTTC. Translating it yields CAWGEGGGYTF.

This chain uses TRBV29-1 with TRBJ2-3; D is unclear. This CDR3 has 13 amino acids. The V gene's germline CDR1 is SQVTM and CDR2 ANQGSEA. V was pared by 6 bases and J by 6 bases, with 16 bases between. The CDR3 bases are TGCAGCGTCTATGGACCAACCGGGGATACGCAGTATTTT. It specifies CSVYGPTGDTQYF.

The V and J genes are TRBV5-6 and TRBJ2-4; D remains ambiguous. Germline V lookup: CDR1 SGHDT, CDR2 YYEEEE. The CDR3 is 15 residues long. Trimming shortened V by 3 bases and J by 1 base, and 11 bases separated the two germline ends. The CDR3 bases are TGTGCCAGCAGCTATCCCCTTGGTGCCAAAAACATTCAGTACTTC. This gives the protein CASSYPLGAKNIQYF.

The chain couples TRBV13 to TRBJ2-2; the D gene is possibly TRBD1 (6 bases). Germline V gene sequence: CDR1 PRHDT, CDR2 FYEKMQ (reference sequence). Trimming took 5 bases from V and 0 from J, leaving 10 bases between them. CDR3 size: 15 residues. The CDR3 loop is CASSPDRPNTGELFF. DNA of the CDR3: TGTGCCAGCAGCCCTGACAGGCCGAACACCGGGGAGCTGTTTTTT.

The table lists this clone with a few counts. The chain employs TRBV29-1 and TRBJ2-6, with D maybe TRBD2 (6 bases). V lost 0 bases to trimming and J lost 4 bases, with 13 bases between them. This CDR3 is 16 amino acids long. Per germline, CDR1 SQVTM and CDR2 ANQGSEA. In DNA, the CDR3 is TGCAGCGTTGAAGATCCTCGGGGGACCGGGGCCAACGTCCTGACTTTC. It encodes CSVEDPRGTGANVLTF.

This chain joins TRBV6-1 and TRBJ2-1; D call uncertain. V was trimmed by 1 base and J by 3 bases, leaving 10 bases between them. CDR1 and CDR2 (germline): MNHNS, SASEGT. This CDR3 spans 15 amino acids. CDR3 region: CASSEEPGFYNEQFF. The CDR3 DNA reads TGTGCCAGCAGTGAAGAACCAGGCTTCTACAATGAGCAGTTCTTC.

The chain combines TRBV5-6 with TRBJ2-7; D ambiguous. The germline gives CDR1 SGHDT, CDR2 YYEEEE. This CDR3 is built from 13 residues. Trimming shortened V by 4 bases and J by 3 bases, and 11 bases separated the two germline ends. CDR3 sequence reads: CASSQQYDYEQYF. The CDR3 coding sequence is TGTGCCAGCAGCCAGCAATATGACTACGAGCAGTACTTC.

This chain connects TRBV9 to TRBJ1-2; 10 bases are shared with TRBD1. The CDR3 covers 14 residues. Losses at the gene ends were 3 bases for V and 4 bases for J; bases not matched to a gene: 3. Germline values: CDR1 SGDLS, CDR2 YYNGEE. The chain's CDR3 is CASSETGGVYGYTF. The DNA for the CDR3 is TGTGCCAGCAGCGAGACAGGGGGCGTCTATGGCTACACCTTC.

This sequence joins TRBV30 and TRBJ1-6, with 7 bases fitting TRBD1. The length of the CDR3 is 14 residues. The ends lost 5 bases at V and 3 bases at J; junction bases unmatched: 4. Germline V gene sequence: CDR1 GTSNPN, CDR2 SVGIG (reference sequence). CDR3 DNA: TGTGCCTGGGGACAGGAAAACTATAATTCACCCCTCCACTTT. It specifies CAWGQENYNSPLHF.

This rearrangement joins TRBV20-1 to TRBJ2-7; 7 bases map to TRBD2. The CDR3 runs to 11 residues. Looked up from germline, CDR1 is DFQATT and CDR2 is SNEGSKA (reference sequence). The ends lost 3 bases at V and 6 bases at J; junction bases unmatched: 2. The CDR3: CSASPSGEQYF. For the CDR3, the DNA is TGCAGTGCTAGCCCTAGCGGCGAGCAGTACTTC.

V gene TRBV30 combines with J gene TRBJ2-3; 8 bases align to TRBD1. CDR1 GTSNPN and CDR2 SVGIG come from the germline V gene (reference sequence). The junction had 2 bases not matched to a gene; V was cut back by 1 base and J by 8 bases. The CDR3 runs 12 residues. DNA of the CDR3: TGTGCCTGGAGTGCAGGGGGCGGTACGCAGTATTTT. As protein: CAWSAGGGTQYF.

CDR3 coding DNA: TGTGCCAGCAGCCCCACAGGGGCCACAGATACGCAGTATTTT. Amino acid sequence: CASSPTGATDTQYF. The chain employs TRBV9 and TRBJ2-3; TRBD1 agrees at 7 bases. With 4 bases clipped from V and 2 bases from J, the junction kept 4 bases outside the gene matches. CDR3 length equals 14 residues. Germline lookup yields CDR1 SGDLS and CDR2 YYNGEE. The entire variable domain, with the rest obtained from reference TRBV9 and TRBJ2-3, is as follows: DSGVTQTPKHLITATGQRVTLRCSPRSGDLSVYWYQQSLDQGLQFLIQYYNGEERAKGNILERFSAQQFPDLHSELNLSSLELGDSALYFCASSPTGATDTQYFGPGTRLTVL.

This clone was observed a few times. The chain employs TRBV9 and TRBJ1-5; 7 bases are a match to TRBD1. This CDR3 comprises 15 residues. The germline CDR1 and CDR2 sequences are SGDLS and YYNGEE. Unmatched junction bases numbered 4, after V lost 3 bases and J lost 1 base. As DNA, the CDR3 is TGTGCCAGCAGCGGCGGGACAGAGAGCAATCAGCCCCAGCATTTT. Residues: CASSGGTESNQPQHF. Variable domain in full (rest from reference TRBV9 and TRBJ1-5): DSGVTQTPKHLITATGQRVTLRCSPRSGDLSVYWYQQSLDQGLQFLIQYYNGEERAKGNILERFSAQQFPDLHSELNLSSLELGDSALYFCASSGGTESNQPQHFGDGTRLSIL.